This TCR beta chain was identified in a study of T cell clonotyping in hematopoietic cell transplantation. Only in-frame clones appear in the TCRdb table, and some are missing; sequencing was by immunoSEQ multiplex PCR. The sample carries approximately 70,000 clones, over 90% recorded once. Study-level results: Few recipient clonotypes overlapped donors; over 95% were de novo at given depth. Broader posttransplant TCR repertoire diversity was predicted by graft donor and pretransplant recipient Inverse Simpson Index values. Pathologically expanded recipient clonotypes increased progressively from day 30 to day 180 as diversity fell.

Remarks on this clone: Its cognate antigen is unknown.

The receptor comes from a man in his fifties in good health. Some clones in this sample may be carry-over from other donors' samples. Source material: peripheral blood mononuclear cells.

This CDR3 is CASAAGVHTEAFF. The CDR3 nucleotides read TGTGCCAGCGCCGCAGGGGTCCACACTGAAGCTTTCTTT. This chain joins TRBV19 and TRBJ1-1; perhaps TRBD1 as D (6 bases). The CDR3 spans 13 residues. In germline, CDR1 is LNHDA, CDR2 SQIVND (reference sequence). V gave up 9 bases and J gave up 3 bases, with 14 bases separating them.